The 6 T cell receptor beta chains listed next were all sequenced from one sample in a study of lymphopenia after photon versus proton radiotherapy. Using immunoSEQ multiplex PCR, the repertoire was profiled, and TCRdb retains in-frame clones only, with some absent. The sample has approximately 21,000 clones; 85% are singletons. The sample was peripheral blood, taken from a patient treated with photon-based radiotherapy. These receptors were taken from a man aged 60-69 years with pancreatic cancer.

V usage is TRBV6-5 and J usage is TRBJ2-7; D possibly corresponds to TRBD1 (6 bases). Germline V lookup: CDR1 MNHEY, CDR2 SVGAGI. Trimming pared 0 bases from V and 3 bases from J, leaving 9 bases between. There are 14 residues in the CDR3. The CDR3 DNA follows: TGTGCCAGCAGTTACTCTCAGGGGTACTACGAGCAGTACTTC. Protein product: CASSYSQGYYEQYF.

Written as DNA, the CDR3 is TGTGCCATCAGTGCGGGGACAGGGGACGCAGATACGCAGTATTTT. Its translation: CAISAGTGDADTQYF. The chain links TRBV10-3 to TRBJ2-3; 10 nucleotides match TRBD1. Looked up from germline, CDR1 is ENHRY and CDR2 is SYGVKD. Germline trimming cut 4 bases from V and 4 bases from J; bases unmatched to any gene: 5. The CDR3 sequence is 15 residues long.

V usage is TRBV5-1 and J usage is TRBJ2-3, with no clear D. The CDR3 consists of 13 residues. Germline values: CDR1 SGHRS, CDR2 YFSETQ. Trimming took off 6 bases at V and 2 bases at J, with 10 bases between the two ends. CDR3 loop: CASKVRVTDTQYF. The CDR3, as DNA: TGCGCCAGCAAGGTTCGGGTCACAGATACGCAGTATTTT.

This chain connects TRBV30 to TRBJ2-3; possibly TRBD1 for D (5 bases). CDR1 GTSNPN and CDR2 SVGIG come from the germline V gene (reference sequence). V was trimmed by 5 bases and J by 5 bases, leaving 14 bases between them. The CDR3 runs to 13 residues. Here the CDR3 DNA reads TGTGCCTGGGGCGGTCAGGGAAGAGATACGCAGTATTTT. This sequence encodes CAWGGQGRDTQYF.

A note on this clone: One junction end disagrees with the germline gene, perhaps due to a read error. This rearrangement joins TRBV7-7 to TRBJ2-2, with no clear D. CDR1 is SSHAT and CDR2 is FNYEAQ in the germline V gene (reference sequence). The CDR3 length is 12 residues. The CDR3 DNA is TGTGCTAGCAGCTTATCCCACGGGGAGCTGTTTTTT. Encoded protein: CASSLSHGELFF.

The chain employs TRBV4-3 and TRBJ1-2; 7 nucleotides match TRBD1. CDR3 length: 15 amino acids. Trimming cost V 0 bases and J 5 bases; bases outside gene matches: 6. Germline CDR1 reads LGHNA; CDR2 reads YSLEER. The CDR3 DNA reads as TGCGCCAGCAGCCAAGAGACAGGGTTAGAGTATGGCTACACCTTC. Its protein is CASSQETGLEYGYTF.